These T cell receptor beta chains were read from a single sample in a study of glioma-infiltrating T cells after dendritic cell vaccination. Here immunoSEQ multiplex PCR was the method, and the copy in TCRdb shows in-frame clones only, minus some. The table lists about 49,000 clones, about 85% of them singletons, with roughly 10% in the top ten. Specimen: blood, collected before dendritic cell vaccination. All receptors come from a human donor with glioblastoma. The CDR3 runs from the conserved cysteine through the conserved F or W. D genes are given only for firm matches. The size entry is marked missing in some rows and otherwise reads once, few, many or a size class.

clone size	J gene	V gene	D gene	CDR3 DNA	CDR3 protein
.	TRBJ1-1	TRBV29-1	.	TGCAGCGTTGATTTCGGGGTAGGGACTGAAGCTTTCTTT	CSVDFGVGTEAFF
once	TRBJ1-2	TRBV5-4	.	TGTGCCAGCAGCTTCAGGACAGATCCTTGGTATGGCTACACCTTC	CASSFRTDPWYGYTF
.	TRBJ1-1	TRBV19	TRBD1	TGTGCCAGTATCCCGACAGGGGTGAACACTGAAGCTTTCTTT	CASIPTGVNTEAFF
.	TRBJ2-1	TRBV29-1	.	TGCAGCGTTGAAGATGGAGGGAACGATGAGCAGTTCTTC	CSVEDGGNDEQFF
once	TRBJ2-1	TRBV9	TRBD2	TGTGCCAGCAGCGTCCCGGGAGGGTACAATGAGCAGTTCTTC	CASSVPGGYNEQFF
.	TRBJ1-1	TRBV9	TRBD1	TGTGCCAGCAGCGAGGGGGACAGCGTAAGGACTGAAGCTTTCTTT	CASSEGDSVRTEAFF
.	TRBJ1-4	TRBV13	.	TGTGCCAGCAGCTTAGACAGGCGGAATGAAAAACTGTTTTTT	CASSLDRRNEKLFF
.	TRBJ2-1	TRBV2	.	TGTGCCAGCAGTGAACTGACAGGATACAATGAGCAGTTCTTC	CASSELTGYNEQFF
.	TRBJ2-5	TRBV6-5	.	TGTGCCAGCAGTCGCTCGGTACAAGAGACCCAGTACTTC	CASSRSVQETQYF
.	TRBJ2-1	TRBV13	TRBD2	TGTGCCAGCAGCTTACTAGCGGGAGCCGACAATGAGCAGTTCTTC	CASSLLAGADNEQFF
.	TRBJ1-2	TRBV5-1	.	TGCGCCAGCAGCTTGTCCAGAAACTATGGCTACACCTTC	CASSLSRNYGYTF
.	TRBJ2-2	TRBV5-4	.	TGTGCCAGCGGGCGGGAAACCAACACCGGGGAGCTGTTTTTT	CASGRETNTGELFF
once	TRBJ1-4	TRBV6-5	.	TGTGCCAGCAGTCCTTGGACGGGAATTAATGAAAAACTGTTTTTT	CASSPWTGINEKLFF
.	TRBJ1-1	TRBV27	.	TGTGCCAGCAGTCCGCCCAGGGGAATGAACACTGAAGCTTTCTTT	CASSPPRGMNTEAFF
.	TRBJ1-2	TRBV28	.	TGTGCCAGCAGTTGGGGGTGGGAGATGGGAGGTGACTATGGCTACACCTTC	CASSWGWEMGGDYGYTF
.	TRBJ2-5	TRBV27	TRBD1	TGTGCCAGCAGACCTACAGGGGATCAAGAGACCCAGTACTTC	CASRPTGDQETQYF
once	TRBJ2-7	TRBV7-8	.	TGTGCCAGCAGCTTTCAGGACGAGCAGTACTTC	CASSFQDEQYF
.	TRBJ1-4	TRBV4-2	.	TGTGCCAGCAGCCAAGAAGGCGGTGCAACTAATGAAAAACTGTTTTTT	CASSQEGGATNEKLFF
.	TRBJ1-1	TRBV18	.	TGTGCCAGCTCACCCGGCGAACCAGGGACTGAAGCTTTCTTT	CASSPGEPGTEAFF
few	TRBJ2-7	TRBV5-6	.	TGTGCCAGCAGCCCACAGATCGTGCCCTACGAGCAGTACTTC	CASSPQIVPYEQYF
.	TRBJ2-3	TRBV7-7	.	TGTGCCAGCAGCTCCGGACTTATCACAGATACGCAGTATTTT	CASSSGLITDTQYF
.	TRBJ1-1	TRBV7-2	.	TGTGCCAGCAGCCCGACAGGTTTCTGGGGGACTGAAGCTTTCTTT	CASSPTGFWGTEAFF
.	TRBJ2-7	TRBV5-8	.	TGTGCCAGCAGCTTGGACGGCTACGAGCAGTACTTC	CASSLDGYEQYF
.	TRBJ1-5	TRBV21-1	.	TGTGCCAGCAGCGCCCCCCGCCCGACAGGGGATCAGCCCCAGCATTTT	CASSAPRPTGDQPQHF
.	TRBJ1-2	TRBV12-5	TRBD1	TGTGCTAGTGTTCAGACAGGGGGCGAAATCCCCGGCTACACCTTC	CASVQTGGEIPGYTF
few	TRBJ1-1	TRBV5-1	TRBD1	TGCGCCAGCAGCTTGGGACAGGGGGGGGCTGAAGCTTTCTTT	CASSLGQGGAEAFF
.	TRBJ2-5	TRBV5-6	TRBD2	TGTGCCAGCAGCTTCACCCAGCGGGGGCAGTACTTC	CASSFTQRGQYF
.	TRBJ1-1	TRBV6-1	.	TGTGCCAGCAGCCCCAGGGCTTTGAACACTGAAGCTTTCTTT	CASSPRALNTEAFF
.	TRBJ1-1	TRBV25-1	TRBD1	TGTGCCAGCAGTGGCTATCGGAGGGACAGGGGATACAACACTGAAGCTTTCTTT	CASSGYRRDRGYNTEAFF
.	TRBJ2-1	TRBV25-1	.	TGTGCCAGCAGTGAATCCGGACTTGTTGAGCAGTTCTTC	CASSESGLVEQFF